This note documents a single T cell receptor (beta chain) sequence. What it binds is unknown. The naive CD8 fraction comprised CD45RO-negative cells positively selected for CCR7 and excluded terminally differentiated effector memory CD45RA+ cells. These data originate in a study of shared clonotypes between healthy human individuals. Study overall: Per donor, three plates held CD4 naive cells, three held CD4 memory, two held CD8 naive and one held CD8 memory.

Study-wide results and caveats: Relative to clonotypes present in all four donors, those not shared had lower generation probabilities.

V dropped 3 bases and J dropped 3 bases, with 9 bases sitting between them. In germline, CDR1 is SGHNT, CDR2 YYREEE (reference sequence). The length of the CDR3 is 13 residues. Profiled with immunoSEQ multiplex PCR; TCRdb holds only in-frame clones, not every one. The sample contains millions of clones, over 85% of which appear only once. This clonotype originated in a young man in good health. The V gene is TRBV5-4, the J gene TRBJ2-5; D is undetermined. Sequencing was done on a sample of naive CD8+ T cells sorted from blood. The CDR3 DNA follows: TGTGCCAGCAGCTCACTTGGGGAAGAGACCCAGTACTTC. It codes for CASSSLGEETQYF.